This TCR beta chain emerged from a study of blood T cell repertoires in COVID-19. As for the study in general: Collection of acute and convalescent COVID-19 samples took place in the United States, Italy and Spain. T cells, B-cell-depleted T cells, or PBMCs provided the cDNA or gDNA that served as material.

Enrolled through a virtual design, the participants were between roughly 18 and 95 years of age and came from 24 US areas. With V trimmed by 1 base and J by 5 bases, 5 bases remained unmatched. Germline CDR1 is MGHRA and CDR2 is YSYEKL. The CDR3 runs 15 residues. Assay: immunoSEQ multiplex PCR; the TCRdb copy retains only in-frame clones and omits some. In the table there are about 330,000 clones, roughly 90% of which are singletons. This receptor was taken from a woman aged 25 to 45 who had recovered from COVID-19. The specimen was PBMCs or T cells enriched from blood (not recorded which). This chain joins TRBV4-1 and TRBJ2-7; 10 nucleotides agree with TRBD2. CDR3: CASSQGLAGVNEQYF. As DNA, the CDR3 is TGCGCCAGCAGCCAAGGGCTAGCGGGGGTAAACGAGCAGTACTTC.